A selection of T cell receptor beta chains follows, all from one sample in a study of shared clonotypes between healthy human individuals. Profiling relied on immunoSEQ multiplex PCR, and the TCRdb table lists in-frame clones only, not all of them. The table shows some 980,000 clones, with 60% to 85% occurring only once. Sequencing was performed on memory CD4+ T cells sorted from blood. The receptor set was obtained from a man between 18 and 29 years old in good health. Each CDR3 is given with its conserved first and last residue. Each record gives: clone size, V gene, J gene, D gene, CDR3 protein, CDR3 DNA. D genes are given only for firm matches. Clone size, where shown, is once, few, many, or a class for clones that have expanded.

abundance: -
v_gene: TRBV7-2
j_gene: TRBJ2-1
d_gene: TRBD2
CDR3aa: CASSSTLAGGHNEQFF
CDR3nt: TGTGCCAGCAGCTCAACTCTAGCGGGAGGGCACAATGAGCAGTTCTTC

abundance: -
v_gene: TRBV28
j_gene: TRBJ2-5
d_gene: TRBD1
CDR3aa: CASSPPGQGVRETQYF
CDR3nt: TGTGCCAGCAGTCCCCCGGGGCAGGGGGTTAGGGAGACCCAGTACTTC

abundance: -
v_gene: TRBV29-1
j_gene: TRBJ1-1
d_gene: -
CDR3aa: CSVAGIQANTEAFF
CDR3nt: TGCAGCGTTGCGGGAATTCAGGCGAACACTGAAGCTTTCTTT

abundance: -
v_gene: TRBV4-2
j_gene: TRBJ2-3
d_gene: -
CDR3aa: CASSPRGAVDTQYF
CDR3nt: TGTGCCAGCAGCCCACGGGGGGCTGTAGATACGCAGTATTTT

abundance: -
v_gene: TRBV7-6
j_gene: TRBJ2-3
d_gene: TRBD2
CDR3aa: CASSVSGRVQGGTADTQYF
CDR3nt: TGTGCCAGCAGCGTGAGCGGGAGAGTACAGGGAGGCACAGCAGATACGCAGTATTTT

abundance: -
v_gene: TRBV9
j_gene: TRBJ1-1
d_gene: TRBD1
CDR3aa: CASSGKGQGMSEAFF
CDR3nt: TGTGCCAGCAGTGGGAAGGGACAGGGGATGTCTGAAGCTTTCTTT

abundance: -
v_gene: TRBV7-2
j_gene: TRBJ2-1
d_gene: -
CDR3aa: CASSRKGGTGDLYNEQFF
CDR3nt: TGTGCCAGCAGCCGCAAGGGGGGAACGGGAGACCTCTACAATGAGCAGTTCTTC

abundance: -
v_gene: TRBV29-1
j_gene: TRBJ1-2
d_gene: -
CDR3aa: CSVRPSAGISF
CDR3nt: TGCAGCGTTCGTCCATCCGCGGGTATTTCCTTC

abundance: -
v_gene: TRBV11-2
j_gene: TRBJ1-4
d_gene: -
CDR3aa: CASSEKTQGMVGLNEKLFF
CDR3nt: TGTGCCAGCAGCGAGAAAACCCAGGGTATGGTCGGCTTAAATGAAAAACTGTTTTTT

abundance: -
v_gene: TRBV6-1
j_gene: TRBJ2-6
d_gene: -
CDR3aa: CASRPGSSGANVLTF
CDR3nt: TGTGCCAGCAGGCCAGGGTCCTCTGGGGCCAACGTCCTGACTTTC

abundance: -
v_gene: TRBV2
j_gene: TRBJ2-3
d_gene: TRBD2
CDR3aa: CASTRTSGSPDTQYF
CDR3nt: TGTGCCAGCACCCGGACTAGCGGGAGTCCAGATACGCAGTATTTT

abundance: -
v_gene: TRBV6-6
j_gene: TRBJ1-3
d_gene: -
CDR3aa: CASSYSKDGSRNTIYF
CDR3nt: TGTGCCAGCAGTTACTCGAAGGACGGCTCGAGAAACACCATATATTTT

abundance: -
v_gene: TRBV2
j_gene: TRBJ2-2
d_gene: -
CDR3aa: CASSEWGMAGELFF
CDR3nt: TGTGCCAGCAGTGAGTGGGGCATGGCCGGGGAGCTGTTTTTT

abundance: -
v_gene: TRBV9
j_gene: TRBJ1-4
d_gene: -
CDR3aa: CASSVEGRGLDEKLFF
CDR3nt: TGTGCCAGCAGCGTAGAAGGGCGGGGCCTTGACGAAAAACTGTTTTTT

abundance: many
v_gene: TRBV2
j_gene: TRBJ1-3
d_gene: -
CDR3aa: CASKGRVGDTIYF
CDR3nt: TGTGCCAGCAAGGGCAGGGTGGGGGACACCATATATTTT

abundance: -
v_gene: TRBV10-1
j_gene: TRBJ2-1
d_gene: -
CDR3aa: CASSEQALSYNEQFF
CDR3nt: TGCGCCAGCAGTGAGCAGGCTTTATCCTACAATGAGCAGTTCTTC

abundance: -
v_gene: TRBV25-1
j_gene: TRBJ1-5
d_gene: -
CDR3aa: CASSGGREPQHF
CDR3nt: TGTGCCAGCAGTGGGGGTCGTGAACCCCAGCATTTT

abundance: -
v_gene: TRBV7-9
j_gene: TRBJ1-2
d_gene: -
CDR3aa: CASSLATGTRNNYGYTF
CDR3nt: TGTGCCAGCAGCTTAGCGACCGGGACACGAAATAACTATGGCTACACCTTC

abundance: many
v_gene: TRBV28
j_gene: TRBJ2-7
d_gene: -
CDR3aa: CASSLWQTYYEQYF
CDR3nt: TGTGCCAGCAGTTTATGGCAGACCTACTACGAGCAGTACTTC

abundance: -
v_gene: TRBV5-4
j_gene: TRBJ1-6
d_gene: -
CDR3aa: CASSSGDSPLHF
CDR3nt: TGTGCCAGCAGCTCAGGGGATTCACCCCTCCACTTT

abundance: -
v_gene: TRBV28
j_gene: TRBJ1-2
d_gene: TRBD1
CDR3aa: CASRKGQGYGYTF
CDR3nt: TGTGCCAGCAGGAAGGGACAGGGCTATGGCTACACCTTC

abundance: -
v_gene: TRBV10-2
j_gene: TRBJ2-1
d_gene: -
CDR3aa: CASSAQGYNEQFF
CDR3nt: TGCGCCAGCAGTGCACAGGGCTACAATGAGCAGTTCTTC

abundance: few
v_gene: TRBV7-9
j_gene: TRBJ2-5
d_gene: -
CDR3aa: CASSRDAGTQYF
CDR3nt: TGTGCCAGCAGCAGAGACGCGGGGACCCAGTACTTC

abundance: -
v_gene: TRBV11-2
j_gene: TRBJ2-5
d_gene: -
CDR3aa: CASSLGQKFQETQYF
CDR3nt: TGTGCCAGCAGCTTAGGACAGAAGTTCCAAGAGACCCAGTACTTC

abundance: -
v_gene: TRBV16
j_gene: TRBJ1-2
d_gene: TRBD1
CDR3aa: CASSQPQGALEGYTF
CDR3nt: TGTGCCAGCAGCCAACCACAGGGGGCTCTGGAGGGCTACACCTTC

abundance: -
v_gene: TRBV6-1
j_gene: TRBJ1-2
d_gene: -
CDR3aa: CATPSQAGVKGGYTF
CDR3nt: TGTGCCACCCCCAGCCAGGCAGGGGTGAAAGGCGGCTACACCTTC

abundance: once
v_gene: TRBV6-1
j_gene: TRBJ2-1
d_gene: -
CDR3aa: CASSEVGGRSYNEQFF
CDR3nt: TGTGCCAGCAGTGAAGTGGGTGGGAGATCATACAATGAGCAGTTCTTC

abundance: -
v_gene: TRBV2
j_gene: TRBJ2-7
d_gene: -
CDR3aa: CASTSFSSYEQYF
CDR3nt: TGTGCCAGCACTTCGTTCTCTTCCTACGAGCAGTACTTC

abundance: -
v_gene: TRBV6-5
j_gene: TRBJ2-1
d_gene: TRBD2
CDR3aa: CASSYDSLAANNEQFF
CDR3nt: TGTGCCAGCAGTTACGACTCGCTAGCGGCGAACAATGAGCAGTTCTTC

abundance: -
v_gene: TRBV5-1
j_gene: TRBJ2-1
d_gene: -
CDR3aa: CASSLAMGFDEQFF
CDR3nt: TGCGCCAGCAGCTTGGCCATGGGGTTCGATGAGCAGTTCTTC

abundance: -
v_gene: TRBV5-4
j_gene: TRBJ2-1
d_gene: TRBD1
CDR3aa: CASSFDRANYNEQFF
CDR3nt: TGTGCCAGCAGCTTCGACAGGGCCAACTACAATGAGCAGTTCTTC

abundance: -
v_gene: TRBV2
j_gene: TRBJ1-4
d_gene: -
CDR3aa: CASSARFDEKLFF
CDR3nt: TGTGCCAGCAGCGCTCGATTTGATGAAAAACTGTTTTTT

abundance: -
v_gene: TRBV19
j_gene: TRBJ1-6
d_gene: -
CDR3aa: CASSIVAGVDSPLHF
CDR3nt: TGTGCCAGTAGTATAGTCGCGGGGGTAGATTCACCCCTCCACTTT

abundance: once
v_gene: TRBV5-1
j_gene: TRBJ2-7
d_gene: -
CDR3aa: CASSYLSAYEQYF
CDR3nt: TGCGCCAGCAGCTACCTTTCGGCCTACGAGCAGTACTTC

abundance: -
v_gene: TRBV6-1
j_gene: TRBJ1-3
d_gene: -
CDR3aa: CASSPEGSGNTIYF
CDR3nt: TGTGCCAGCAGTCCCGAGGGATCTGGAAACACCATATATTTT

abundance: -
v_gene: TRBV28
j_gene: TRBJ2-1
d_gene: TRBD2
CDR3aa: CASSSSGGYSYNEQFF
CDR3nt: TGTGCCAGCAGTTCTAGCGGGGGGTACTCCTACAATGAGCAGTTCTTC

abundance: few
v_gene: TRBV7-2
j_gene: TRBJ2-1
d_gene: -
CDR3aa: CASSGTRSGEQFF
CDR3nt: TGTGCCAGCAGCGGCACCCGAAGTGGTGAGCAGTTCTTC

abundance: -
v_gene: TRBV6-4
j_gene: TRBJ1-5
d_gene: -
CDR3aa: CAISCPLILYQPQHF
CDR3nt: TGTGCCATCTCGTGCCCCCTTATTCTCTATCAGCCCCAGCATTTT

abundance: -
v_gene: TRBV9
j_gene: TRBJ2-1
d_gene: TRBD2
CDR3aa: CASSHGLAGFYNEQFF
CDR3nt: TGTGCCAGCAGTCACGGACTAGCGGGGTTCTACAATGAGCAGTTCTTC

abundance: -
v_gene: TRBV28
j_gene: TRBJ1-5
d_gene: -
CDR3aa: CASKSGGRGPQHF
CDR3nt: TGTGCCAGCAAATCGGGAGGGCGAGGACCCCAGCATTTT

abundance: -
v_gene: TRBV7-9
j_gene: TRBJ2-2
d_gene: -
CDR3aa: CAGRLSGTNTGELFF
CDR3nt: TGTGCCGGAAGGTTAAGCGGAACGAACACCGGGGAGCTGTTTTTT

abundance: many
v_gene: TRBV30
j_gene: TRBJ1-3
d_gene: -
CDR3aa: CAWSGGLGQFNTIYF
CDR3nt: TGTGCCTGGAGTGGGGGTCTTGGCCAATTCAACACCATATATTTT

abundance: -
v_gene: TRBV6-5
j_gene: TRBJ2-5
d_gene: -
CDR3aa: CASSYRIGDHQETQYF
CDR3nt: TGTGCCAGCAGTTACCGAATAGGGGACCACCAAGAGACCCAGTACTTC

abundance: -
v_gene: TRBV2
j_gene: TRBJ2-3
d_gene: TRBD2
CDR3aa: CAALAGEIDTQYF
CDR3nt: TGTGCCGCCCTCGCGGGGGAAATAGATACGCAGTATTTT

abundance: -
v_gene: TRBV5-4
j_gene: TRBJ2-1
d_gene: -
CDR3aa: CASSLGGDNEQFF
CDR3nt: TGTGCCAGCAGCTTGGGGGGTGACAATGAGCAGTTCTTC

abundance: -
v_gene: TRBV5-6
j_gene: TRBJ2-3
d_gene: -
CDR3aa: CASMGGRQTDTQYF
CDR3nt: TGTGCCAGCATGGGCGGGCGCCAAACAGATACGCAGTATTTT